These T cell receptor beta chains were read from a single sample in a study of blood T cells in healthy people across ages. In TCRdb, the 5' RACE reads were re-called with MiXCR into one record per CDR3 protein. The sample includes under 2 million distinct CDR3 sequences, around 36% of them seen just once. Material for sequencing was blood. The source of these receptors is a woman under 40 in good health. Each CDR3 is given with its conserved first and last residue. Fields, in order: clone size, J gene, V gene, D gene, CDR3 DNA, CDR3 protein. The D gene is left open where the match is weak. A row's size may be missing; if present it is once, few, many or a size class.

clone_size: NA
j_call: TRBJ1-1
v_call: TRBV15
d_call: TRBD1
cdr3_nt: TGTGCCACCAGCAGAGCCAGGGGGTCGGACACTGAAGCTTTCTTT
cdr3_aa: CATSRARGSDTEAFF

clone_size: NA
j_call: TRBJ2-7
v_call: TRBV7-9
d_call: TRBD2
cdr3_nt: TGTGCCAGCAGCCGTCTAGCGGGAACTCAGTACGAGCAGTACTTC
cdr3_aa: CASSRLAGTQYEQYF

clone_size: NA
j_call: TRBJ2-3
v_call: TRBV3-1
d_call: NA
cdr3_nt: TGTGCCAGCAGCACAAGGTTAGGACATACAGATACGCGGTATTTT
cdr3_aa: CASSTRLGHTDTRYF

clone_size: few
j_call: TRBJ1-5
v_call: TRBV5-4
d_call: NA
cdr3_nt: TGTGCCAGCAGCCCGGACAGTCTCGGGCCCCAGCATTTT
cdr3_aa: CASSPDSLGPQHF

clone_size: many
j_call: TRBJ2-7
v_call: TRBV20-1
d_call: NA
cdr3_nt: TGCAGTGCAACATACGCGGGCGAGCAGTACTTC
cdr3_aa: CSATYAGEQYF

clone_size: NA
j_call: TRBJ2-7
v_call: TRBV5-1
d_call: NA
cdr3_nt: TGCGCCAGCAGCCCCGTGGATGGCTACGAGCAGTACTTC
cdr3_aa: CASSPVDGYEQYF

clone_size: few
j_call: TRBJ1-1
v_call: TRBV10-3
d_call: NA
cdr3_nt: TGTGCCATCAGTGTGGGAGCTGAAGCTTTCTTT
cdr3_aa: CAISVGAEAFF

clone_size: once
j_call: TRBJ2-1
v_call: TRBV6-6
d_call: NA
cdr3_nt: TGTGCCAGCAGTTACGAGGCCTTAGGGGGGCAGTTCTTC
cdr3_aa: CASSYEALGGQFF

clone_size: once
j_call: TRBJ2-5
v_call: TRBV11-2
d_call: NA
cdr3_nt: TGTGCCAGCAGCTTAGATCAAAGGGGCCAAGAGACCCAGTACTTC
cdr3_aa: CASSLDQRGQETQYF

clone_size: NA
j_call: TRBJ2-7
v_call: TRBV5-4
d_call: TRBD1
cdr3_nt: TGTGCCAGCAGCATAGACAGGGACGACGAGCAGTACTTC
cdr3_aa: CASSIDRDDEQYF

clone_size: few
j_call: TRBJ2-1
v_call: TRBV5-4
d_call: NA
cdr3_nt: TGTGCCAGCAGTCAGGCGGGGAGTGAGCAGTTCTTC
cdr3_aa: CASSQAGSEQFF

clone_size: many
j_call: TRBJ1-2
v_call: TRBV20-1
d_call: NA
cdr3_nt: TGCAGTGCTAGTATCTCTCGGGCTAACTATGGCTACACCTTC
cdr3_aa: CSASISRANYGYTF

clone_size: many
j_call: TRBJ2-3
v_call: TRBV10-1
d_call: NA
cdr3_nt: TGCGCCAGCAGTGAGGGTGGTAACCGAGATACGCAGTATTTT
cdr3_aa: CASSEGGNRDTQYF

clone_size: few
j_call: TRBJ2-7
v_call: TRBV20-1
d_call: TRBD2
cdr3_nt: TGCAGTGCTAGAAGATCTAGCGGGAGTCCCTACGAGCAGTACTTC
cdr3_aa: CSARRSSGSPYEQYF

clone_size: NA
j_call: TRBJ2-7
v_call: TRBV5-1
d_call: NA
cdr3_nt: TGCGCCAGCAGCTTGGACCCGGGGGAGCAGTACTTC
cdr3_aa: CASSLDPGEQYF

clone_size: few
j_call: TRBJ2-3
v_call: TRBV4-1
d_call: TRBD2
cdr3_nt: TGCGCCAGCAGTTTCATCCAAGCGGGGGGGCTTAAAGATACGCAGTATTTT
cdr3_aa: CASSFIQAGGLKDTQYF

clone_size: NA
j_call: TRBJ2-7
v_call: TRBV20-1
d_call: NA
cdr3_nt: TGCAGTGCTAGAGGAATAGAGTCTGACTACTACGAGCAGTACTTC
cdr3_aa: CSARGIESDYYEQYF

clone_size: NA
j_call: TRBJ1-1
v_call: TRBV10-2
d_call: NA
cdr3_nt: TGCGCCAGCAGGGAGCCAGGGGATGACACTGAAGCTTTCTTT
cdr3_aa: CASREPGDDTEAFF

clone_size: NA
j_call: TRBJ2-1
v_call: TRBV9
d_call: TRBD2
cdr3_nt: TGTGCCAGCAGCGTAGATCCGGGGGGGGAAGGCAATGAGCAGTTCTTC
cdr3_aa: CASSVDPGGEGNEQFF

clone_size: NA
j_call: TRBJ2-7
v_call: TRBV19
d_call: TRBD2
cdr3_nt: TGTGCCAGTAGTATGGCTAGCGGGGGAAACTACGAGCAGTACTTC
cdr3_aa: CASSMASGGNYEQYF

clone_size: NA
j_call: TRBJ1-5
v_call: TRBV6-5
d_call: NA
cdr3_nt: TGTGCCAGCAGTTACTCTGGGGTCGGCGGCAATCAGCCCCAGCATTTT
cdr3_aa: CASSYSGVGGNQPQHF

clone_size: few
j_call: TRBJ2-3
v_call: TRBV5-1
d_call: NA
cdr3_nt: TGCGCCAGCAGCTTGTTTTGGGTGGATACGCAGTATTTT
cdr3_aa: CASSLFWVDTQYF

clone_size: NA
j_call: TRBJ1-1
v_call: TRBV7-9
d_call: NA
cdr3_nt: TGTGCCAGCAGCTTGGGGACGGACGGCACTGAAGCTTTCTTT
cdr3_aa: CASSLGTDGTEAFF

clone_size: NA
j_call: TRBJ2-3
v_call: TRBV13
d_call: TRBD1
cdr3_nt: TGTGCCAGCAGCTTAGGGGGGGACAGGGACGGGCAGTATTTT
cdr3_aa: CASSLGGDRDGQYF

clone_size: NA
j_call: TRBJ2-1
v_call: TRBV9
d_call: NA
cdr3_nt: TGTGCCAGCAGCCTCCGAGGGCTTGTGATCCAAGAACAGTTCTTC
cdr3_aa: CASSLRGLVIQEQFF

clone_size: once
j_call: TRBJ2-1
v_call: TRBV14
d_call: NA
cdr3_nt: TGTGCCAGCAGCCAAGATCGGGGGCGGGATGAGCAGGTCTTC
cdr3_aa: CASSQDRGRDEQVF

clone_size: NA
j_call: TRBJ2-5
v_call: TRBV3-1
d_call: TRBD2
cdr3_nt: TGTGCCAGCAGCCCGTTCGGGAGGGCCCTCCTCGGAGAGACCCAGTACTTC
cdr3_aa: CASSPFGRALLGETQYF

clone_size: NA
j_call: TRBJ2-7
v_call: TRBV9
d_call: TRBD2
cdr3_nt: TGTGCCAGCAGCGAGGGACTAGCGGGAGGGCCGCCGCCCTACGAGCAGTACTTC
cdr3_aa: CASSEGLAGGPPPYEQYF

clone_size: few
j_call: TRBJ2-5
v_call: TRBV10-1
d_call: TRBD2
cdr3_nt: TGCGCCAGCAGTGGGGGGCTAGCGGGAGCTGTGGAGACCCAGTACTTC
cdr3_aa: CASSGGLAGAVETQYF

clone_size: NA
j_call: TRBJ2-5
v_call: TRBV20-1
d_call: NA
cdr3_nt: TGCAGTGCCATCCTCTCGAGGGAGACCCAGTACTTC
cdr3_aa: CSAILSRETQYF